This T cell receptor beta chain was retrieved from a study of chemoradiotherapy in HPV16-positive cancers. General observations from the study: For HPV16-positive patients, expanding HPV-responsive T cells associated with longer recurrence-free survival. Functional assays defining HPV-specific T cells used only a couple of HPV16-positive patients. Non-HPV-specific T cells did not expand in tumors during treatment, whereas candidate HPV-specific clones and E7-related motifs did.

Here immunoSEQ multiplex PCR was the method, and the copy in TCRdb shows in-frame clones only, minus some. The table shows nearly 35,000 clones, with roughly 90% occurring only once. V lost 3 bases and J lost 0, with 5 bases in between. The CDR3 is 12 residues long. Germline V gene sequence: CDR1 GTSNPN, CDR2 SVGIG (reference sequence). As to this clone: The antigen remains undetermined.

This chain joins TRBV30 and TRBJ1-1; D not resolved. The starting material was blood, obtained from a patient who underwent chemoradiotherapy. The sequence was collected from a human donor with HPV-associated anogenital cancer. This CDR3 reads CAWSRMNTEAFF. DNA for the CDR3: TGTGCCTGGAGCCGGATGAACACTGAAGCTTTCTTT.